This T cell receptor (beta chain) stems from a study of neurological immune-mediated disorders. Study outcomes and limitations: Whereas HTLV-1-associated myelopathy showed the most TCR clonal expansion, multiple sclerosis showed the least, with levels below those of healthy controls.

The cDNA came from 5'RACE, which used 10-nucleotide random UMIs. Per sequencing run, 15-18 subjects together gave over 190 million TCR-beta sequences. TCRdb itself ran the 5' RACE reads through MiXCR, one entry per CDR3 protein. In the table there are tens of thousands of distinct CDR3 sequences, 3% to 4% of which are singletons. CDR1 and CDR2 from the germline V gene are KGHSH and LQKENI. The CDR3 sequence is 13 residues long. The V and J ends lost 3 bases and 6 bases respectively, with 12 bases between them. For this clonotype: Its matching antigen is unknown.

Source material: PBMCs. The chain has TRBV18 and TRBJ2-7, with D perhaps being TRBD1 or TRBD2 (5 bases each). The source of this sequence is a man in his 60s with multiple sclerosis. The CDR3 region is CASSPGDVGEQYF. The CDR3 bases are TGTGCCAGCTCACCCGGGGACGTTGGCGAGCAGTACTTC.